The T cell receptor beta chain described here comes from a study of T cells after yellow fever vaccination. Trimming cost V 0 bases and J 4 bases, with 10 bases left between them. Germline CDR1 LNHNV, CDR2 YYDKDF (reference sequence). The CDR3 totals 15 residues. TCRdb re-analysed the 5' RACE reads in MiXCR, keeping a single row per CDR3 protein. The repertoire holds 250,000 to 400,000 distinct CDR3 sequences, with approximately 4% as singletons. The table lists this clonotype with many counts. This chain uses TRBV15 with TRBJ1-5, with D perhaps matching TRBD1 (5 bases). The TCR originated in a man aged 18 to 30 who received the YFV17D yellow fever vaccine. This specimen was PBMCs, taken 5 days after the yellow fever booster vaccination. The CDR3 nucleotides read TGTGCCACCAGCAGAGATTGGGCAGGGAATCAGCCCCAGCATTTT. It yields the protein CATSRDWAGNQPQHF.